This T cell receptor beta chain emerged from a study of Graves' ophthalmopathy and Graves' hyperthyroidism. General study findings and limits: Classification of ophthalmopathy versus stable hyperthyroidism by a 13-signature model yielded 85% to 90% sensitivity and 75% to 84% specificity. Most expanded thyroid clonotypes above 0.001 frequency also appeared in blood. Sensitivity of about 70% and specificity of around 72% were achieved by the model that predicted ophthalmopathy progression.

The germline CDR1 and CDR2 sequences are SGDLS and YYNGEE. Trimming shortened V by 5 bases and J by 8 bases, and 10 bases separated the two germline ends. The CDR3 is made up of 11 amino acids. The PBMC fraction was derived from over 9 ml of fresh peripheral blood. This clonotype has a count of ten or more. Its antigen is unidentified. RNA transcripts were the template, and TCR beta CDR3 regions were amplified from them. First-round RT-PCR used HTBI primers; second-round multiplex PCR followed. MiXCR, applied by TCRdb to the multiplex PCR reads, yields one record per CDR3 protein. The sample records about 660,000 distinct CDR3 sequences, just over 40% being singletons.

This chain connects TRBV9 to TRBJ1-1; D unresolved. The sample comprised peripheral blood. The clonotype originates from an adult man with Graves' ophthalmopathy. The CDR3 loop reads CASSDSGEAFF. The CDR3 bases are TGTGCCAGCAGTGATTCTGGAGAAGCTTTCTTT.